Presented here are 10 T cell receptor beta chains from one specimen sequenced in a study of shared clonotypes between healthy human individuals. Naive CD8 isolation took CD45RO-negative cells positively selected for CCR7 and excluded terminally differentiated effector memory CD45RA+ cells. Clones were sequenced by immunoSEQ multiplex PCR, and TCRdb holds only the in-frame ones, with some missing. The sample lists some 2,100,000 clones, roughly 91% occurring once. The specimen was naive CD8+ T cells from PBMCs. The receptors were sampled from a man between 18 and 35 years old in good health. Some clones in this sample may be carry-over from other donors' samples.

The V and J genes are TRBV11-2 and TRBJ2-7; 10 nucleotides match TRBD2. Germline-derived CDR1 and CDR2 are SGHAT and FQNNGV. This CDR3 has 13 amino acids. The ends lost 4 bases at V and 3 bases at J; junction bases unmatched: 0. The CDR3 spells CASSSSGSYEQYF. The DNA for the CDR3 is TGTGCCAGCAGCTCTAGCGGGAGCTACGAGCAGTACTTC.

The gene calls are TRBV9 and TRBJ2-5; D remains unclear. The V end lost 3 bases, the J end lost 0 bases, and 15 bases lay between the germline ends. CDR3 length: 16 residues. Germline loops: CDR1 SGDLS, CDR2 YYNGEE. CDR3 DNA sequence: TGTGCCAGCAGCGAAGGCATATCGGTGGACCAAGAGACCCAGTACTTC. Translating it yields CASSEGISVDQETQYF.

This sequence joins TRBV4-2 and TRBJ2-1; D may be TRBD2 (5 bases). Trimming took 1 base from V and 4 from J, leaving 14 bases between them. There are 16 residues in the CDR3. Germline CDR1 LGHNA, CDR2 YNFKEQ. CDR3 region: CASSQASADWYNEQFF. Written as DNA, the CDR3 is TGTGCCAGCAGCCAAGCCTCTGCGGACTGGTACAATGAGCAGTTCTTC.

The chain has TRBV10-1 and TRBJ2-6; D call uncertain. The CDR3 length is 14 residues. The V and J ends lost 3 bases and 5 bases respectively, with 8 bases between them. Germline lookup yields CDR1 WNHNN and CDR2 SYGVQD (reference sequence). This chain's CDR3 is CASSDDRRANVLTF. In nucleotides, the CDR3 is TGCGCCAGCAGTGATGACCGCCGGGCCAACGTCCTGACTTTC.

The genes are TRBV18 and TRBJ2-1, with TRBD2 matching 9 bases. The CDR3 has 13 residues. Germline-derived CDR1 and CDR2 are KGHSH and LQKENI. Trimming at V came to 3 bases and at J to 9 bases, leaving 3 bases not matched to a gene. DNA for the CDR3: TGTGCCAGCTCACCTGGGACTAGCAGTGAGCAGTTCTTC. This sequence encodes CASSPGTSSEQFF.

This rearrangement joins TRBV6-5 to TRBJ2-7, with D perhaps TRBD1 or TRBD2 (5 bases each). Trimming removed 0 bases from V and 4 bases from J, with 16 bases in between. Per germline, CDR1 MNHEY and CDR2 SVGAGI. This CDR3 is built from 16 residues. Here the CDR3 DNA reads TGTGCCAGCAGTTACTCGACGGGACGGAGGATATACGAGCAGTACTTC. Protein: CASSYSTGRRIYEQYF.

This clone occurred many times. The J gene is TRBJ2-3, the V gene TRBV7-2; TRBD2 matches at 7 bases. CDR1 SGHTA and CDR2 FQGNSA come from the germline V gene. This CDR3 spans 19 amino acids. With 3 bases clipped from V and 2 bases from J, the junction kept 17 bases outside the gene matches. DNA for the CDR3: TGTGCCAGCAGCTTCCCACTGGTGCCTAGCGGTCCCAACACAGATACGCAGTATTTT. Translating gives CASSFPLVPSGPNTDTQYF.

V and J are TRBV9 and TRBJ1-1; D possibly corresponds to TRBD1 (6 bases). Trimming took off 7 bases at V and 0 bases at J, with 16 bases between the two ends. The CDR3 is 15 amino acids. CDR1 and CDR2 from the germline V gene are SGDLS and YYNGEE. CDR3 bases: TGTGCCAGCGGTTATGGGGGCGGCCTGAACACTGAAGCTTTCTTT. It codes for CASGYGGGLNTEAFF.

The CDR3 loop reads CASSKGPLQEQYF. In DNA form, the CDR3 reads TGCGCCAGCAGCAAGGGACCCTTACAAGAGCAGTACTTC. The V gene is TRBV4-1, the J gene TRBJ2-7, with D tentatively TRBD1 or TRBD2 (5 bases each). The V end lost 5 bases, the J end lost 7 bases, and 15 bases lay between the germline ends. This CDR3 region has 13 residues. CDR1 and CDR2 (germline): MGHRA, YSYEKL.

Regarding this clone: In the same sample, other DNA sequences code for this CDR3. The V gene is TRBV27, the J gene TRBJ2-7; TRBD2 matches at 11 bases. J lost 4 bases, V lost 2 bases, and 4 bases had no gene match. In germline, CDR1 is MNHEY, CDR2 SMNVEV (reference sequence). This CDR3 spans 15 amino acids. CDR3 bases: TGTGCCAGCAGTTTACTAGCGGGGGGATTTTACGAGCAGTACTTC. It translates to CASSLLAGGFYEQYF.